Here is one T cell receptor (beta chain) with its context. This clonotype was detected a few times. The target of this receptor is not known. Base qualities are not at hand, and no much larger clone is one base apart. The sample is drawn from a study of glioma-infiltrating T cells (dated by TCRdb to 2016 to 2017). Concerning the study at large: TCR alpha- and beta-chain repertoires were sequenced from glioma tissue, non-neoplastic brain tissue and matched peripheral blood mononuclear cells. Each tissue-infiltrating repertoire was compared with the same patient's peripheral blood repertoire to measure divergence between tissue and blood T-cell populations. Three low-grade glioma patients, under ten primary glioblastoma patients, and three non-glioma patients who contributed non-neoplastic brain tissue made up the paired cohort.

Its CDR3 holds 14 amino acids, cysteine through phenylalanine. Kept here is only the CDR3 DNA, which spans 42 bases and is read in frame from base 1. Trimmed from V: 6 bases; trimmed from J: 5 bases; junction bases lacking a gene match: 8. According to the germline V gene, CDR1 reads LGHNT and CDR2 reads FRNRAP. TCR alpha and beta CDR3 regions were amplified with the iRepertoire nested amplicon-rescue multiplex PCR (arm-PCR) platform from RNA. For one-step reverse transcription and amplification, about 85-450 ng of tissue mRNA or PBMC total RNA was used as input. Following bead purification, Illumina adapters were added by a secondary multiplex PCR, and the libraries were gel-purified between 200 and 400 bp. Internal 6-nucleotide barcodes were carried by the libraries and were used for demultiplexing. Sequencing of the libraries was done on an Illumina MiSeq using 2x220 or 2x250 nucleotide paired-end reads. On the authors' methods: Paired reads were merged with FLASH 1.2.11 and aligned to the GRCh37 human genome with BWA-MEM before extracting TRA and TRB reads. V and J assignment used an IMGT-derived reference of cassette sequences and CDR3 motifs that included pseudogenes. Three-frame translation of reads was performed, and productive CDR3s were defined as those with a C...FGXG motif and no stop codons. A clonotype was defined as a unique combination of a V-J cassette pair and a CDR3 amino acid sequence. Reads were filtered by Hamming distance, with the threshold set by the sequence error rate of each sample in mapped regions. In TCRdb, the public reads were trimmed at Q25 with fastp and aligned with MiXCR, with productive beta chains retained. Duplicate CDR3 protein sequences are folded into a single record with the most common DNA and genes. In this record, the V and J calls reflect TCRdb's handling and not the investigators' own analysis. Here the sample has approximately 190,000 distinct CDR3 sequences; over 30% occur a single time. Of the sample, roughly a fifth is held by the ten largest clones.

Overall results and qualifications from the work: Very few CDR3 sequences were shared between tissue and blood, attributed to high CDR3 diversity and limited sampling. VJ-independent divergence between tissue and blood was below expectation in non-neoplastic patients but above expectation in all gliomas, especially low-grade gliomas. The group comparisons were based on small numbers of patients: three non-neoplastic, three low-grade glioma and several glioblastoma patients.

The clonotype comes from a human donor with low-grade glioma or glioblastoma, undergoing nonglioma brain surgery, or in good health (not recorded which). This chain is built from TRBV12-5 and TRBJ1-2, and TRBD1 aligns with 8 junction nucleotides. Sequenced material: glioma tissue, nonneoplastic brain tissue, or PBMCs (not recorded which). CDR3 reads: CASGPGQGPYGYTF. The DNA reads as follows: TGTGCTAGTGGCCCCGGACAGGGTCCTTATGGCTACACCTTC.